This TCR beta chain was observed in a study of shared clonotypes between healthy human individuals. CDR1 and CDR2 from the germline V gene are MDHEN and SYDVKM. The V end lost 4 bases, the J end lost 6 bases, and 17 bases lay between the germline ends. The CDR3 loop spans 15 amino acids. It was across several immunoSEQ plates that each subset's genomic DNA was evenly split. Sorted subsets were amplified in replicate PCRs using approximately 0.2 ug DNA, roughly 30,000 T cell genomes. Some clones are missing from TCRdb's copy, which holds only in-frame ones; the method was immunoSEQ multiplex PCR. This sample has under 1,900,000 clones; around 98.5% occur once, and the top ten carry around 0.38%. As concerns this clone: Its antigen is as yet unknown.

Study-level results: Generation probability values for non-shared clonotypes were lower than those for clonotypes shared by all four donors.

Every donor was a Caucasian adult from Nashville, Tennessee. This clonotype was obtained from a man between 25 and 39 years old in good health. Input material: naive CD4+ T cells sorted from blood. Described subset: CD45RA+ positively selected. The chain has TRBV28 and TRBJ2-3, with a weak D call TRBD1 (6 bases). The CDR3 sequence is CASSSTVLRGDTQYF. DNA for the CDR3: TGTGCCAGCAGTTCGACAGTACTCAGGGGTGATACGCAGTATTTT.